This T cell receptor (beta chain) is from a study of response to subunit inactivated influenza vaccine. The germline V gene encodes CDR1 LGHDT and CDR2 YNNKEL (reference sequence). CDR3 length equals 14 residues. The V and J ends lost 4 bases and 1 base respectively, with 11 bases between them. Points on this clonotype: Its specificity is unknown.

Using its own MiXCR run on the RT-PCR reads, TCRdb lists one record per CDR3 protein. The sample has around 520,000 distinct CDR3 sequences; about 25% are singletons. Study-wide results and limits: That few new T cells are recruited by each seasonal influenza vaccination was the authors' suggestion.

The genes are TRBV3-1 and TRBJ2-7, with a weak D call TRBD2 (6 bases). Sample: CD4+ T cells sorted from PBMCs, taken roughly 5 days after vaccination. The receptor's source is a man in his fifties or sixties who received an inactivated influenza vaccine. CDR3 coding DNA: TGTGCCAGCAGCCCTGCCGCGGGATCCTACGAGCAGTACTTC. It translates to CASSPAAGSYEQYF.